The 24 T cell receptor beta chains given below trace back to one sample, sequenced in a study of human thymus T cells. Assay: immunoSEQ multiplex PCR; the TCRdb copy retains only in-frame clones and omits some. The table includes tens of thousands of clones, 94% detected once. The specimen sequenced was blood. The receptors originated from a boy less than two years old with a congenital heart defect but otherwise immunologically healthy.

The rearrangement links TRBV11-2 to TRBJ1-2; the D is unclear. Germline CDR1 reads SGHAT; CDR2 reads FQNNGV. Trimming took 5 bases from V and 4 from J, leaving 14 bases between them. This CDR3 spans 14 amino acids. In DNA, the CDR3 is TGTGCCAGCAGCCAGATAAGGTCCAGCTATGGCTACACCTTC. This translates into CASSQIRSSYGYTF.

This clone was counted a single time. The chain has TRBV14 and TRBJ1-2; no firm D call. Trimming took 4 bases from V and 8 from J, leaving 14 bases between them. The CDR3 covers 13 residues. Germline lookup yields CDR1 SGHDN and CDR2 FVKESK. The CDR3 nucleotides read TGTGCCAGCAGCCCAATCTTGACGGGGGGCTACACCTTC. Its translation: CASSPILTGGYTF.

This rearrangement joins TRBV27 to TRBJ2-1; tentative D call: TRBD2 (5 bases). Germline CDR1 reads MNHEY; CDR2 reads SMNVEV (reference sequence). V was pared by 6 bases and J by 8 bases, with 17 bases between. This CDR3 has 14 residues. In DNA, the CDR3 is TGTGCCAGCAGCCTGGGCCTAGCAAAGTATGAGCAGTTCTTC. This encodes CASSLGLAKYEQFF.

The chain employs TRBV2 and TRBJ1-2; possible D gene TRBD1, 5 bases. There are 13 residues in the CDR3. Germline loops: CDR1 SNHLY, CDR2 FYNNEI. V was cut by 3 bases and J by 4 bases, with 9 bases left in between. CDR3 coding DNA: TGTGCCAGCAGTGAGGGGGGACCCTATGGCTACACCTTC. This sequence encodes CASSEGGPYGYTF.

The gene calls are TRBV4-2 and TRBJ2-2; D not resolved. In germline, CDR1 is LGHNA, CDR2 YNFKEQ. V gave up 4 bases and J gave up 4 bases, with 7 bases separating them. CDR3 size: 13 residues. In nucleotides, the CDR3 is TGTGCCAGCAGCCCCATTGGCACCGGGGAGCTGTTTTTT. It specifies CASSPIGTGELFF.

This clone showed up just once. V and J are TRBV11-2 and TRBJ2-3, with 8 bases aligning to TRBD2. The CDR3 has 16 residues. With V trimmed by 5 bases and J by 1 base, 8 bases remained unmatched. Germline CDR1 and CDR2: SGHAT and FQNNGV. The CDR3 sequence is CASSRIAGKGTDTQYF. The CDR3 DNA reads TGTGCCAGCAGCCGCATAGCGGGGAAGGGCACAGATACGCAGTATTTT. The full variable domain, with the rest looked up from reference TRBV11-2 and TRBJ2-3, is EAGVAQSPRYKIIEKRQSVAFWCNPISGHATLYWYQQILGQGPKLLIQFQNNGVVDDSQLPKDRFSAERLKGVDSTLKIQPAKLEDSAVYLCASSRIAGKGTDTQYFGPGTRLTVL.

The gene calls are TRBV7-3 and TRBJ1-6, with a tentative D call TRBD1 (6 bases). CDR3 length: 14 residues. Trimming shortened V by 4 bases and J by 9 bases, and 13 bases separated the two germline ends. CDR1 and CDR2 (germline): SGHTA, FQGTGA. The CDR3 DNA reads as TGTGCCAGCAGCTCGGGGGGGCCCGGTTCACCCCTCCACTTT. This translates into CASSSGGPGSPLHF.

CDR3 sequence reads: CASSLLVPGLAGDPTDTQYF. The DNA for the CDR3 is TGTGCCAGCAGTTTATTAGTCCCGGGACTAGCGGGAGATCCGACAGATACGCAGTATTTT. The V gene is TRBV27, the J gene TRBJ2-3; 14 nucleotides line up with TRBD2. This CDR3 spans 20 amino acids. The germline V gene encodes CDR1 MNHEY and CDR2 SMNVEV (reference sequence). V shed 1 base and J 3 bases; nucleotides not matched to a gene: 12.

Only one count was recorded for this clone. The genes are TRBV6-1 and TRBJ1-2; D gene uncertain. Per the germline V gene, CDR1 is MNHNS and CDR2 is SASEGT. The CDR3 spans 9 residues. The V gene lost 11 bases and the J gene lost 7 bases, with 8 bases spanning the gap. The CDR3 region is CAGGSGYTF. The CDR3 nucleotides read TGTGCCGGCGGTAGTGGCTACACCTTC.

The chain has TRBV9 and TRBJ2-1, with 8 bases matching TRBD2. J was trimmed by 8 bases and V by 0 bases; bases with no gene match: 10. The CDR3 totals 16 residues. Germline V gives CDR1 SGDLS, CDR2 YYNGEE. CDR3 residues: CASSVATGGPRDEQFF. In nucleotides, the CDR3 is TGTGCCAGCAGCGTAGCAACGGGGGGGCCTAGGGATGAGCAGTTCTTC.

The CDR3 nucleotides read TGTGCCTGGAGTGTCGGCGGGGGGGTTAGGGAGCAGTACTTC. Translation: CAWSVGGGVREQYF. The chain links TRBV30 to TRBJ2-7; TRBD2 aligns across 9 bases. J gave up 7 bases and V 0 bases, and 7 bases lay outside the gene matches. CDR1 is GTSNPN, CDR2 SVGIG, per germline (reference sequence). The CDR3 runs to 14 residues.

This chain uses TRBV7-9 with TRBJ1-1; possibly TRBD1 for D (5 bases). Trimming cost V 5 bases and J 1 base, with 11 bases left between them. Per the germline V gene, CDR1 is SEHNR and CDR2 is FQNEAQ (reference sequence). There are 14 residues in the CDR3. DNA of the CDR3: TGTGCCAGCAGCCTCGAGGGACGGAACACTGAAGCTTTCTTT. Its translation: CASSLEGRNTEAFF.

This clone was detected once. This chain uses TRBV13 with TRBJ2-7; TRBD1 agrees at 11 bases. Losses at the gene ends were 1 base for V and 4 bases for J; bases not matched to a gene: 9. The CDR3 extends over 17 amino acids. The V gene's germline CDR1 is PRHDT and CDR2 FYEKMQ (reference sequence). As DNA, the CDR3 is TGTGCCAGCAGCTTAGAGTCGTACGGGACAGGGGGTTACGAGCAGTACTTC. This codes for CASSLESYGTGGYEQYF.

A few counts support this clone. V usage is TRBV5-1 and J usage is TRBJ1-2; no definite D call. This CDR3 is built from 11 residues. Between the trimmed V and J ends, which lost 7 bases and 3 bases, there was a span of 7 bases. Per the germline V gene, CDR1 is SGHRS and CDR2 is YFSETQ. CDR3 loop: CASPGHYGYTF. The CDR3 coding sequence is TGCGCCAGCCCGGGCCACTATGGCTACACCTTC.

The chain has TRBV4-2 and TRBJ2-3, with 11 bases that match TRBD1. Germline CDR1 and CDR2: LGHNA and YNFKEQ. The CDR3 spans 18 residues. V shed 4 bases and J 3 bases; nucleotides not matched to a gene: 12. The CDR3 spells CASSPAGTGGGLTDTQYF. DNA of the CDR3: TGTGCCAGCAGCCCCGCCGGGACAGGGGGAGGGCTGACAGATACGCAGTATTTT.

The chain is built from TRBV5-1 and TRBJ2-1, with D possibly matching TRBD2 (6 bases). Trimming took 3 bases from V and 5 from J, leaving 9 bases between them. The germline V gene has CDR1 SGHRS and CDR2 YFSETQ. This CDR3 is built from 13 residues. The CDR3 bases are TGCGCCAGCAGCTCCTGGGGGGACAATGAGCAGTTCTTC. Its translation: CASSSWGDNEQFF.

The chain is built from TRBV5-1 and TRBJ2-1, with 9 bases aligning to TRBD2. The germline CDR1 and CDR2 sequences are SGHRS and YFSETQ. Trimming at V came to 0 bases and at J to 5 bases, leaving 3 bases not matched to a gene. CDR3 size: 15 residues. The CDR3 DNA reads TGCGCCAGCAGCTTGGTAGCGGGAGACAACAATGAGCAGTTCTTC. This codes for CASSLVAGDNNEQFF.

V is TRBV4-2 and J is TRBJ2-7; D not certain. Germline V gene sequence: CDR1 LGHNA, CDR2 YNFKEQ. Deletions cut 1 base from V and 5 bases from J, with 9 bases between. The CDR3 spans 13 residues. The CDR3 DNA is TGTGCCAGCAGCCAAGGAAAGGCGAACGAGCAGTACTTC. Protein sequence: CASSQGKANEQYF.

DNA for the CDR3: TGCGCCAGCAGCTTGGAACCACGTCTGTCCGGAGGCGGTAAGCAGTTCTTC. Its translation: CASSLEPRLSGGGKQFF. The V gene is TRBV5-1, the J gene TRBJ2-1; D perhaps matches TRBD2 (5 bases). Germline loops: CDR1 SGHRS, CDR2 YFSETQ. The V and J ends lost 0 bases and 11 bases respectively, with 24 bases between them. The CDR3 extends over 17 amino acids.

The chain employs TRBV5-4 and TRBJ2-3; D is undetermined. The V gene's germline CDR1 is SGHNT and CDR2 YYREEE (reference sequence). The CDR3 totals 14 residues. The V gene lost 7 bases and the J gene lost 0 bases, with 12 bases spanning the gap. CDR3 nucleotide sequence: TGTGCCAGCGCCGGACGGTCTAGCACAGATACGCAGTATTTT. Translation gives CASAGRSSTDTQYF.

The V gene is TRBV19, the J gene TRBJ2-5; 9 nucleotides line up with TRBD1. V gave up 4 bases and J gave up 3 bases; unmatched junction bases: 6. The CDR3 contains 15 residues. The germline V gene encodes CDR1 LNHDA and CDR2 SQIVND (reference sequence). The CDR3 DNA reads TGTGCCAGTAGTACGGACCGGGACAGGGAAGAGACCCAGTACTTC. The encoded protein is CASSTDRDREETQYF.

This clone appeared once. The CDR3 region is CASGVDEQFF. As DNA, the CDR3 is TGTGCCAGTGGGGTCGATGAGCAGTTCTTC. This chain connects TRBV6-4 to TRBJ2-1; D ambiguous. V lost 9 bases to trimming and J lost 8 bases, with 8 bases between them. CDR1 MRHNA and CDR2 SNTAGT come from the germline V gene. The CDR3 covers 10 residues.

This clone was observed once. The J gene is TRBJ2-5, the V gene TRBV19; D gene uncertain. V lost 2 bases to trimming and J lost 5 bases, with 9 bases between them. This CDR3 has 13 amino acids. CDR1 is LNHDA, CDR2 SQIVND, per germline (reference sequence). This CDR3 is CASSIKGWETQYF. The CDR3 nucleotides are TGTGCCAGTAGTATAAAGGGTTGGGAGACCCAGTACTTC.

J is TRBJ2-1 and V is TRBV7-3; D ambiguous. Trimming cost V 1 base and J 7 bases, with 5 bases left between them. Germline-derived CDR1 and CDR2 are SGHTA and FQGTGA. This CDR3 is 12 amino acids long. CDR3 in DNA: TGTGCCAGCAGCTTAAACATGAATGAGCAGTTCTTC. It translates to CASSLNMNEQFF.